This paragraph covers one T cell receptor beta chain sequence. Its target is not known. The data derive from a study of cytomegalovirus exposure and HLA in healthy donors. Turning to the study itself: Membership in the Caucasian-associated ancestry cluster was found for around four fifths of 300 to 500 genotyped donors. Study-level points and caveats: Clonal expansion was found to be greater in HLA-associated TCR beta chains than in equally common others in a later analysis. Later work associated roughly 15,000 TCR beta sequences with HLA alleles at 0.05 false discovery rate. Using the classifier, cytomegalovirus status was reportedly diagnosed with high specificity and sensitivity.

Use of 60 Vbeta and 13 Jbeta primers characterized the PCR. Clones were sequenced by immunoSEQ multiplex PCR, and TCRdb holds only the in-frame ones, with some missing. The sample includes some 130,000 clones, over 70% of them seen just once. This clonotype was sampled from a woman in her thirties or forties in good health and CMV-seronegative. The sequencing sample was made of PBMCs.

This CDR3 is CASSVGSGGFAQYF. The CDR3 region has the DNA TGTGCCAGCAGTGTGGGTAGCGGGGGGTTTGCCCAGTACTTC. The rearrangement joins TRBV2 to TRBJ2-5; 10 bases line up with TRBD2. CDR1 is SNHLY and CDR2 is FYNNEI in the germline V gene. J gave up 9 bases and V 4 bases, and 8 bases lay outside the gene matches. This CDR3 contains 14 residues.